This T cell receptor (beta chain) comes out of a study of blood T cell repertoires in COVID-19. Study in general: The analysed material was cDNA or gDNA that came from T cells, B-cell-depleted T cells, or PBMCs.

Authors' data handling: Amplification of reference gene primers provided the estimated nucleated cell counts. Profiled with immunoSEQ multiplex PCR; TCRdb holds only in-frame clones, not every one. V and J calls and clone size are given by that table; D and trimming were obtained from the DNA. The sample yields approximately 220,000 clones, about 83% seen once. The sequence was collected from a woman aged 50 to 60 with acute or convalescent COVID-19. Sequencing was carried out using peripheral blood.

The CDR3, as DNA: TGTGCCAGCAGAAATGGATGGGGACAGGGAAACACCGGGGAGCTGTTTTTT. It translates to CASRNGWGQGNTGELFF. The rearrangement uses TRBV2 and TRBJ2-2, with 9 bases aligning to TRBD1. After removal of 6 bases from V and 2 bases from J, the junction contained 10 bases not matched to a gene. The CDR3 consists of 17 residues. Germline CDR1 and CDR2: SNHLY and FYNNEI.